This T cell receptor beta chain was recorded in a study of cytomegalovirus exposure and HLA in healthy donors. The PCR had 60 Vbeta and 13 Jbeta primers. Authors' processing steps: The authors later counted about 80 million unique TCR beta chains, roughly 10 million of them shared. Libraries were prepared by immunoSEQ multiplex PCR; TCRdb keeps only in-frame clonotypes and omits some of them. The V and J calls and clone size are taken from that table; D and trimming were inferred from the DNA. This table holds some 97,000 clones, 75% to 85% found once. The V and J ends lost 2 bases and 5 bases, in that order; junction bases with no gene match: 6. The CDR3 consists of 16 residues. CDR1 is MNHEY, CDR2 SVGAGI, per germline.

Sequenced: PBMCs. The chain joins TRBV6-5 to TRBJ1-2; 12 bases align to TRBD1. The sequence was obtained from a woman aged 18-29 years in good health and CMV-seronegative. This CDR3 reads CASSYAGGQGAYGYTF. The CDR3 bases are TGTGCCAGCAGTTACGCGGGGGGACAGGGGGCTTATGGCTACACCTTC.